A selection of T cell receptor beta chains follows, all from one sample in a study of sequential checkpoint blockade in melanoma. Clones were read by immunoSEQ multiplex PCR, and TCRdb kept only the in-frame ones, dropping some. The sample includes about 4,600 clones, 25% to 40% of them seen just once. The specimen comprised tumor tissue (inferred from file names), sampled from a patient given nivolumab and ipilimumab in sequence. These receptors all stem from a human donor with melanoma. Both conserved end residues are part of each CDR3. The order of the fields is V gene, D gene, J gene, clone size, CDR3 protein, CDR3 DNA. A D gene is named only where the DNA matches it firmly. Clone size, where shown, is once, few, many, or a class for clones that have expanded.

>TRBV6-8|-|TRBJ2-2|large
CASSPIDTGELFF
TGTGCCAGCAGCCCCATTGATACCGGGGAGCTGTTTTTT
>TRBV28|TRBD2|TRBJ2-4|-
CASSLAGGPGGPKNIQYF
TGTGCCAGCAGTTTGGCGGGAGGACCGGGGGGGCCCAAAAACATTCAGTACTTC
>TRBV29-1|-|TRBJ2-7|-
CSVGNGYEQYF
TGCAGCGTTGGTAATGGCTACGAGCAGTACTTC
>TRBV9|-|TRBJ2-5|-
CASSVGGSLGTQYF
TGTGCCAGCAGCGTAGGTGGTTCGCTAGGGACCCAGTACTTC
>TRBV7-6|TRBD1|TRBJ2-7|few
CASSLEGTGGYEQYF
TGTGCCAGCAGCTTGGAAGGGACAGGGGGCTACGAGCAGTACTTC
>TRBV11-3|TRBD1|TRBJ2-2|medium-sized
CASSFVTGPAGELFF
TGTGCCAGCAGCTTCGTGACAGGGCCCGCCGGGGAGCTGTTTTTT
>TRBV28|TRBD2|TRBJ2-5|-
CASSPRTSGRETQYF
TGTGCCAGCAGTCCCCGGACTAGCGGGCGGGAGACCCAGTACTTC
>TRBV30|-|TRBJ1-5|-
CAWSGAGGNSNQPQHF
TGTGCCTGGAGTGGGGCCGGGGGGAATAGCAATCAGCCCCAGCATTTT
>TRBV4-2|TRBD2|TRBJ2-3|many
CASSQDAGLAGGKASTDTQYF
TGTGCCAGCAGCCAAGATGCCGGACTAGCGGGAGGGAAAGCTAGCACAGATACGCAGTATTTT
>TRBV19|TRBD2|TRBJ2-7|-
CASRESSGSSYEQYF
TGTGCCAGTAGGGAATCTAGCGGGAGTTCCTACGAGCAGTACTTC
>TRBV27|-|TRBJ2-1|few
CASSLSIRYEQFF
TGTGCCAGCAGTTTATCGATTCGGTATGAGCAGTTCTTC
>TRBV28|TRBD1|TRBJ2-7|few
CASSHPGQGSYEQYF
TGTGCCAGCAGTCACCCGGGACAGGGATCCTACGAGCAGTACTTC
>TRBV6-7|-|TRBJ2-7|many
CASSYKRTGEQYF
TGTGCCAGCAGTTACAAGAGGACGGGCGAGCAGTACTTC
>TRBV28|TRBD2|TRBJ2-5|-
CASTSGRLLQETQYF
TGTGCCAGCACTAGCGGGAGACTCCTCCAAGAGACCCAGTACTTC
>TRBV19|TRBD2|TRBJ2-7|-
CASSGELAGTYEQYF
TGTGCCAGTAGTGGGGAACTAGCGGGCACCTACGAGCAGTACTTC
>TRBV5-1|-|TRBJ2-3|-
CASSSTPDSRTDTQYF
TGCGCCAGCAGCTCTACACCCGACAGTCGCACAGATACGCAGTATTTT
>TRBV28|-|TRBJ1-5|-
CASSFAAGAPDSNQPQHF
TGTGCCAGCAGTTTCGCCGCAGGGGCACCAGATAGCAATCAGCCCCAGCATTTT
>TRBV5-1|-|TRBJ1-5|-
CASSLASGRNQPQHF
TGCGCCAGCAGCTTGGCATCCGGACGAAATCAGCCCCAGCATTTT
>TRBV1|-|TRBJ2-3|-
CASSRVSGGFDTQYF
TGCGCCAGCAGCCGAGTTAGCGGGGGGTTTGATACGCAGTATTTT
>TRBV5-1|-|TRBJ1-2|once
CASSLAAHRQGYTF
TGCGCCAGCAGCTTGGCCGCACACCGTCAGGGCTACACCTTC
>TRBV5-1|-|TRBJ1-4|-
CASSLGTGVINEKLFF
TGCGCCAGCAGCTTGGGCACAGGAGTGATTAATGAAAAACTGTTTTTT
>TRBV28|-|TRBJ1-3|once
CASILGGSGNTIYF
TGTGCCAGCATCTTGGGGGGCTCTGGAAACACCATATATTTT
>TRBV5-1|TRBD2|TRBJ2-7|-
CASSELAGTFTYEQYF
TGCGCCAGCAGCGAACTAGCGGGAACCTTCACCTACGAGCAGTACTTC
>TRBV7-6|-|TRBJ1-6|-
CASSQEGVGRAHYNSPLHF
TGTGCCAGCAGCCAAGAAGGGGTAGGCAGGGCCCACTATAATTCACCCCTCCACTTT
>TRBV9|-|TRBJ1-2|medium-sized
CASSSREEGYTF
TGTGCCAGCAGCTCTCGAGAGGAGGGCTACACCTTC
>TRBV6-8|-|TRBJ2-1|-
CASSYGQGYNEQFF
TGTGCCAGCAGTTACGGGCAGGGTTACAATGAGCAGTTCTTC
>TRBV6-8|TRBD2|TRBJ2-3|medium-sized
CASSYSKAGGLYTQYF
TGTGCCAGCAGTTACTCGAAGGCGGGAGGGCTCTATACGCAGTATTTT
>TRBV19|TRBD2|TRBJ2-7|-
CASSSSGGSYEQYF
TGTGCCAGTAGTTCCAGCGGGGGGTCCTACGAGCAGTACTTC
>TRBV9|-|TRBJ2-7|-
CASSVDNSRTYEQYF
TGTGCCAGCAGTGTCGACAATTCCCGCACCTACGAGCAGTACTTC
>TRBV5-1|TRBD1|TRBJ1-1|-
CASSKDRANTEAFF
TGCGCCAGCAGCAAGGACAGGGCGAACACTGAAGCTTTCTTT
>TRBV7-1|-|TRBJ1-5|few
CASSRTVNQPQHF
TGTGCCAGCAGCCGGACCGTGAATCAGCCCCAGCATTTT
>TRBV5-1|-|TRBJ1-4|few
CASSSRTWGGNEKLFF
TGCGCCAGCAGCTCACGGACCTGGGGGGGTAATGAAAAACTGTTTTTT
>TRBV28|-|TRBJ1-2|-
CASSYRDGYYGYTF
TGTGCCAGCAGTTACAGAGACGGTTACTATGGCTACACCTTC
>TRBV6-8|-|TRBJ1-1|-
CASSWGLSIEAFF
TGTGCCAGCAGTTGGGGCCTTTCAATTGAAGCTTTCTTT
>TRBV15|-|TRBJ2-2|few
CATSTRWGANTGELFF
TGTGCCACCAGCACACGATGGGGCGCGAACACCGGGGAGCTGTTTTTT
>TRBV11-3|TRBD2|TRBJ2-3|few
CASSLTSGRASTDTQYF
TGTGCCAGCAGCTTGACTAGCGGGAGGGCTAGCACAGATACGCAGTATTTT
>TRBV5-1|-|TRBJ2-7|once
CASSSGRALSYEQYF
TGCGCCAGCAGCTCGGGGCGAGCCCTTTCCTACGAGCAGTACTTC
>TRBV9|TRBD1|TRBJ2-7|many
CASGTVGSYEQYF
TGTGCCAGTGGGACAGTAGGAAGCTACGAGCAGTACTTC
>TRBV19|-|TRBJ1-1|few
CASSPDRLSNTEAFF
TGTGCCAGTAGCCCGGACAGATTATCGAACACTGAAGCTTTCTTT
>TRBV6-8|TRBD1|TRBJ1-1|medium-sized
CASSYGTDFEAFF
TGTGCCAGCAGTTATGGGACAGACTTTGAAGCTTTCTTT
>TRBV9|TRBD2|TRBJ2-7|many
CASSVDPVAGLAYEQYF
TGTGCCAGCAGCGTAGATCCGGTAGCGGGACTCGCCTACGAGCAGTACTTC
>TRBV30|TRBD2|TRBJ2-3|few
CAWSRTAGGTFSTDTQYF
TGTGCCTGGAGCCGAACAGCGGGGGGGACCTTCAGCACAGATACGCAGTATTTT
>TRBV5-1|-|TRBJ1-1|-
CASSLAGPLNTEAFF
TGCGCCAGCAGCTTGGCGGGACCGCTGAACACTGAAGCTTTCTTT